One and the same sample provided the 27 T cell receptor beta chains below, sequenced in a study of CD8 T cells in Susac syndrome (dated by TCRdb to the late 2010s). The library came from the immunoSEQ multiplex PCR assay. RNA was extracted using the RNeasy kit, and roughly 0.5 to 1 microgram was reverse transcribed with random hexamers. TCRdb reworked the public reads: Q25 trimming with fastp, MiXCR clone assembly, productive beta chains retained. Every entry covers one CDR3 protein and lists the most common genes and DNA from its rows. This sample is represented by 100,000 to 110,000 distinct CDR3 sequences; approximately 95% of them were singletons. The ten largest clones add up to 0.25% to 0.35% of the sample. Sequences were obtained from CD8+ T cells from PBMCs. Receptor source: a human donor with Susac syndrome.

The J gene is TRBJ2-3, the V gene TRBV2, with a possible D match to TRBD2 (5 bases). CDR3 length equals 14 residues. The germline V and J ends were trimmed by 6 bases and 11 bases, with 21 bases remaining between them. Germline assignment: CDR1 SNHLY and CDR2 FYNNEI. CDR3 region: CASSTLGPFGRQYF. CDR3 DNA: TGTGCCAGCAGCACCCTCGGACCTTTTGGGAGGCAGTATTTT.

The chain is built from TRBV27 and TRBJ2-4, with D perhaps given as TRBD1 or TRBD2 (5 bases each). Germline lookup yields CDR1 MNHEY and CDR2 SMNVEV (reference sequence). V lost 6 bases and J lost 0, with 18 bases in between. This CDR3 contains 17 residues. The CDR3 is CASSPDPRDLAKNIQYF. In nucleotides, the CDR3 is TGTGCCAGCAGCCCTGACCCTCGGGACCTAGCCAAAAACATTCAGTACTTC.

This clonotype was counted once. The CDR3 region is CASMREGYHIRQETQYF. Here the CDR3 DNA reads TGTGCCAGCATGAGGGAGGGATACCACATTCGACAAGAGACCCAGTACTTC. This chain links TRBV6-2 or TRBV6-3 with TRBJ2-5; 7 nucleotides agree with TRBD2. Per the germline V gene, CDR1 is MNHEY and CDR2 is SVGEGT. Trimming removed 7 bases from V and 2 bases from J; junction bases left unmatched: 16. This CDR3 is built from 17 residues.

J is TRBJ2-6 and V is TRBV20-1; D not resolved. Trimming pared 0 bases from V and 0 bases from J, leaving 15 bases between. This CDR3 is built from 18 residues. Germline lookup yields CDR1 DFQATT and CDR2 SNEGSKA (reference sequence). CDR3 coding DNA: TGCAGTGCTAGAGATCCTTCCGGACCAAGCTCTGGGGCCAACGTCCTGACTTTC. It codes for CSARDPSGPSSGANVLTF.

This chain links TRBV5-4 with TRBJ2-1, with 7 bases aligning to TRBD1. Germline V gene data show CDR1 as SGHNT and CDR2 as YYREEE (reference sequence). V trimming: 5 bases; J trimming: 5 bases; junction bases outside the gene matches: 10. This CDR3 contains 15 residues. CDR3 DNA: TGTGCCAGCAGGAGGGGACAGCCAAAAAACAATGAGCAGTTCTTC. Translating gives CASRRGQPKNNEQFF.

The rearrangement uses TRBV9 and TRBJ1-1, with a tentative D call TRBD1 (6 bases). Germline values: CDR1 SGDLS, CDR2 YYNGEE. There are 14 residues in the CDR3. The germline V and J ends were trimmed by 4 bases and 7 bases, with 17 bases remaining between them. The CDR3: CASSPVGGHVEAFF. CDR3 DNA: TGTGCCAGCAGCCCCGTCGGGGGGCACGTTGAAGCTTTCTTT.

In this sample, this clonotype turned up a few times. The chain couples TRBV27 to TRBJ1-1, with D possibly TRBD1 on 5 matching bases. This CDR3 has 13 residues. Germline loops: CDR1 MNHEY, CDR2 SMNVEV (reference sequence). V lost 5 bases and J lost 4, with 11 bases in between. The CDR3: CASSPGGATEAFF. CDR3 nucleotides: TGTGCCAGCAGTCCCGGAGGGGCCACTGAAGCTTTCTTT.

This chain uses TRBV5-6 with TRBJ1-2; 7 bases agree with TRBD1. From germline, CDR1 is SGHDT and CDR2 YYEEEE. V shed 3 bases, J shed 2 bases, and the junction held 4 bases outside the gene matches. This CDR3 is built from 14 residues. The chain's CDR3 is CASSYDRANYGYTF. Written as DNA, the CDR3 is TGTGCCAGCAGCTACGACAGGGCCAACTATGGCTACACCTTC.

This clonotype was recorded once. The rearrangement joins TRBV5-1 to TRBJ2-2; the match to TRBD2 covers 14 bases. This CDR3 is 16 amino acids long. Germline values: CDR1 SGHRS, CDR2 YFSETQ. J gave up 7 bases and V 4 bases, and 6 bases lay outside the gene matches. As DNA, the CDR3 is TGCGCCAGCAGCCTGAACGGACTAGCGGGAGGCGGGGAGCTGTTTTTT. This gives the protein CASSLNGLAGGGELFF.

This clonotype was seen just once. The chain combines TRBV20-1 with TRBJ2-3, with D tentatively TRBD1 or TRBD2 (5 bases each). Trimming stripped 0 bases from V and 4 bases from J, with 20 bases between. Germline V gene lookup returns CDR1 DFQATT and CDR2 SNEGSKA (reference sequence). There are 17 residues in the CDR3. CDR3: CSARDRSGPSGPDTQYF. CDR3 DNA sequence: TGCAGTGCTAGAGATAGGAGCGGTCCCTCGGGGCCAGATACGCAGTATTTT.

The chain employs TRBV9 and TRBJ1-2; D remains unclear. This CDR3 has 11 amino acids. The germline V and J ends were trimmed by 0 bases and 8 bases, with 5 bases remaining between them. CDR1 and CDR2 (germline): SGDLS, YYNGEE. The CDR3 is CASSVAGGYTF. The CDR3 coding sequence is TGTGCCAGCAGCGTAGCTGGGGGCTACACCTTC.

This clonotype was seen only once. This sequence joins TRBV7-9 and TRBJ1-1; possibly TRBD1 for D (5 bases). Germline V gene lookup returns CDR1 SEHNR and CDR2 FQNEAQ (reference sequence). V was clipped by 7 bases and J by 0 bases, with 18 bases between them. The CDR3 is 16 amino acids. The CDR3 region has the DNA TGTGCCAGCACAATCGGGGGGGGAGTGATGAACACTGAAGCTTTCTTT. Translating it yields CASTIGGGVMNTEAFF.

This sequence joins TRBV5-1 and TRBJ1-1, with 7 bases aligning to TRBD1. V was pared by 3 bases and J by 5 bases, with 4 bases of the junction left unmatched. CDR3 length: 13 residues. CDR1 and CDR2 (germline): SGHRS, YFSETQ. CDR3 DNA: TGCGCCAGCAGCTGGGGGACAGCTACTGAAGCTTTCTTT. This sequence encodes CASSWGTATEAFF.

Here the CDR3 reads CASGLSGTGTEAFF. The CDR3 region has the DNA TGTGCTAGTGGTTTGTCAGGGACGGGCACTGAAGCTTTCTTT. The rearrangement links TRBV12-5 to TRBJ1-1, with TRBD1 as a possible D gene (5 bases). Germline V gene data show CDR1 as LGHNT and CDR2 as FRNRAP. The V end lost 2 bases, the J end lost 4 bases, and 11 bases lay between the germline ends. This CDR3 has 14 residues.

The CDR3 nucleotides are TGTGCCAGCAGCGTAGGAACAGGGCACAATGAGCAGTTCTTC. It specifies CASSVGTGHNEQFF. The genes are TRBV9 and TRBJ2-1, with D tentatively TRBD1 (6 bases). CDR1 is SGDLS and CDR2 is YYNGEE in the germline V gene. This CDR3 contains 14 residues. V was clipped by 0 bases and J by 5 bases, with 9 bases between them.

The gene calls are TRBV13 and TRBJ2-4, with 7 bases matching TRBD2. CDR1 and CDR2 (germline): PRHDT, FYEKMQ (reference sequence). The CDR3 covers 14 residues. V gave up 3 bases and J gave up 6 bases; unmatched junction bases: 5. The CDR3 region has the DNA TGTGCCAGCAGCTTCGGGACGGGGGGAAACATTCAGTACTTC. Translating gives CASSFGTGGNIQYF.

This chain uses TRBV5-1 with TRBJ1-1; TRBD1 might be the D (6 bases). The CDR3 totals 14 residues. Germline CDR1 reads SGHRS; CDR2 reads YFSETQ. V was cut by 0 bases and J by 4 bases, with 10 bases left in between. CDR3 bases: TGCGCCAGCAGCTTGGTGGACAGCTTCACTGAAGCTTTCTTT. It is translated as CASSLVDSFTEAFF.

The chain has TRBV5-4 and TRBJ2-1, with 14 bases matching TRBD2. Germline-derived CDR1 and CDR2 are SGHNT and YYREEE (reference sequence). The CDR3 consists of 17 residues. V shed 4 bases, J shed 2 bases, and the junction held 5 bases outside the gene matches. For the CDR3, the DNA is TGTGCCAGCAGCCTCGGGACTAGCGGGGGCCCCTACAATGAGCAGTTCTTC. This encodes CASSLGTSGGPYNEQFF.

The rearrangement joins TRBV20-1 to TRBJ2-7; 14 bases map to TRBD2. With V trimmed by 5 bases and J by 4 bases, 10 bases remained unmatched. Germline CDR1 and CDR2: DFQATT and SNEGSKA (reference sequence). The CDR3 is 16 amino acids. CDR3 sequence: CSAGPTSGRVSYEQYF. CDR3 bases: TGCAGTGCTGGCCCGACTAGCGGGAGGGTCTCTTACGAGCAGTACTTC.

CDR3 loop: CASSSHRDNQPQHF. The CDR3 nucleotides are TGTGCCAGCAGTTCTCACAGGGACAATCAGCCCCAGCATTTT. The rearrangement uses TRBV28 and TRBJ1-5; weak D call: TRBD1 (6 bases). Germline lookup yields CDR1 MDHEN and CDR2 SYDVKM. The CDR3 runs to 14 residues. Trimming shortened V by 4 bases and J by 3 bases, and 10 bases separated the two germline ends. The full variable domain, completed using reference TRBV28 and TRBJ1-5, is DVKVTQSSRYLVKRTGEKVFLECVQDMDHENMFWYRQDPGLGLRLIYFSYDVKMKEKGDIPEGYSVSREKKERFSLILESASTNQTSMYLCASSSHRDNQPQHFGDGTRLSIL.

J is TRBJ1-5 and V is TRBV12-3 or TRBV12-4; no definite D call. This CDR3 is 15 amino acids long. The V end lost 7 bases, the J end lost 6 bases, and 19 bases lay between the germline ends. The CDR3 spells CASTTSNGLGQPQHF. In DNA, the CDR3 is TGTGCCAGCACCACTTCGAACGGGTTGGGTCAGCCCCAGCATTTT.

The V gene is TRBV5-1, the J gene TRBJ2-5; a possible D gene is TRBD2 (6 bases). The CDR3 loop spans 13 amino acids. Germline V gene lookup returns CDR1 SGHRS and CDR2 YFSETQ. Trimming took 7 bases from V and 1 from J, leaving 11 bases between them. The CDR3 region has the DNA TGCGCCAGCCGGCGGGACTTCCAAGAGACCCAGTACTTC. This encodes CASRRDFQETQYF.

The V and J genes are TRBV2 and TRBJ1-2; D not resolved. The V end was cut by 4 bases, the J end by 8 bases, with 17 bases between. CDR3 size: 14 residues. Looked up from germline, CDR1 is SNHLY and CDR2 is FYNNEI. CDR3 sequence reads: CASSVRGQISGYTF. CDR3 coding DNA: TGTGCCAGCAGTGTGAGAGGGCAAATTAGCGGCTACACCTTC.

The V and J genes are TRBV19 and TRBJ2-1, with 7 bases matching TRBD1. J was trimmed by 4 bases and V by 4 bases; bases with no gene match: 1. Germline lookup yields CDR1 LNHDA and CDR2 SQIVND (reference sequence). The CDR3 runs 13 residues. CDR3 loop: CASSTTGYNEQFF. The CDR3 coding sequence is TGTGCCAGTAGTACGACAGGGTACAATGAGCAGTTCTTC.

The chain links TRBV15 to TRBJ1-5, with D possibly matching TRBD1 (5 bases). CDR1 and CDR2 from the germline V gene are LNHNV and YYDKDF (reference sequence). Trimming left V 8 bases short and J 4 bases short, with 9 bases between. The CDR3 loop spans 12 amino acids. The CDR3 nucleotides are TGTGCCACCGGGGCAGCAAATCAGCCCCAGCATTTT. It encodes CATGAANQPQHF. The full variable domain, its missing parts supplied by reference TRBV15 and TRBJ1-5, is DAMVIQNPRYQVTQFGKPVTLSCSQTLNHNVMYWYQQKSSQAPKLLFHYYDKDFNNEADTPDNFQSRRPNTSFCFLDIRSPGLGDTAMYLCATGAANQPQHFGDGTRLSIL.

V is TRBV3-1 and J is TRBJ1-5; D uncertain. V was trimmed by 5 bases and J by 2 bases, leaving 10 bases between them. Germline CDR1 LGHDT, CDR2 YNNKEL (reference sequence). The CDR3 loop spans 14 amino acids. CDR3 bases: TGTGCCAGCAGCTCCGCGGGCCGCAATCAGCCCCAGCATTTT. It translates to CASSSAGRNQPQHF.

For the CDR3, the DNA is TGTGCCAGCAGTCACCCGGACAGGGATGGAGCGGAGACCCAGTACTTC. Amino acid sequence: CASSHPDRDGAETQYF. V and J are TRBV6-5 and TRBJ2-5; 8 bases map to TRBD1. Trimming cost V 5 bases and J 5 bases; bases outside gene matches: 13. The CDR3 length is 16 residues. Germline CDR1 reads MNHEY; CDR2 reads SVGAGI.